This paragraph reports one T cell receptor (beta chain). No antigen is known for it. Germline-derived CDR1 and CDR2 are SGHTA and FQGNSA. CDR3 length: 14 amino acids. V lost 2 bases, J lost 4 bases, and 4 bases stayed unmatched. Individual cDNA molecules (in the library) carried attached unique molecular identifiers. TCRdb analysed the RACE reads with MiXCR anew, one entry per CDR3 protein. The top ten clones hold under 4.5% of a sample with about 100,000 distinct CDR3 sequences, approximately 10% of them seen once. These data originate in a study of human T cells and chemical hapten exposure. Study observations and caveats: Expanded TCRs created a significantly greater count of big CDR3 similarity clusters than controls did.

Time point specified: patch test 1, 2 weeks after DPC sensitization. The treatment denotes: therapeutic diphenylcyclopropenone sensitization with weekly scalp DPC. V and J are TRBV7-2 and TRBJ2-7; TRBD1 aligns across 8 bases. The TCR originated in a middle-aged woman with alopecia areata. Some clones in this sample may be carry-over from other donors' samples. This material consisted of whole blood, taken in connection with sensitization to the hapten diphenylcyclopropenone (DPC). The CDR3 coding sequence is TGTGCCAGCAGCTTACGGACAGGGTCTTACGAGCAGTACTTC. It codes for CASSLRTGSYEQYF.